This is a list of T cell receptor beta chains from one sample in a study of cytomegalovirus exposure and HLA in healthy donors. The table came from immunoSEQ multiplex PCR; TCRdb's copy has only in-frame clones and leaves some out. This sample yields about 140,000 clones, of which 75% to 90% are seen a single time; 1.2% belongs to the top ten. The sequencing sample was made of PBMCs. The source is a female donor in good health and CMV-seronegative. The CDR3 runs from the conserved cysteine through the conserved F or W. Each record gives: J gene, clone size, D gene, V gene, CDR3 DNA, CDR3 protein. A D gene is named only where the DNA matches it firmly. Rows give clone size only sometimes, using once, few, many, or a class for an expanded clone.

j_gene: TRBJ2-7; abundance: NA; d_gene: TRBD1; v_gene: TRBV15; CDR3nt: TGTGCCACCAGCAGTCCCGACAGGGCCTTCTCCTACGAGCAGTACTTC; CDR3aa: CATSSPDRAFSYEQYF
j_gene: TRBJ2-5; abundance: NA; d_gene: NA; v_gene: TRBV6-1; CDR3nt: TGTGCCAGCAGTGCAGGGTATGGCGAGACCCAGTACTTC; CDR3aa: CASSAGYGETQYF
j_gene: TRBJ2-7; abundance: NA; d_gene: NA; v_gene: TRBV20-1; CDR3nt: TGCAGTGCTAGCTCCGAGCAGTACTTC; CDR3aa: CSASSEQYF
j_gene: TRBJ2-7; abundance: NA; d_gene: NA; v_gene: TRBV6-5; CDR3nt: TGTGCCAGCAGTTACGCGACTAGAGCCTACGAGCAGTACTTC; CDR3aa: CASSYATRAYEQYF
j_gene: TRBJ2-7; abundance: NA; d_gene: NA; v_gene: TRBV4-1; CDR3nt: TGCGCCAGCAGCTTTCAGACAGATAGCTCCTACGAGCAGTACTTC; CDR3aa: CASSFQTDSSYEQYF
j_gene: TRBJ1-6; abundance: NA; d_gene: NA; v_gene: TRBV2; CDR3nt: TGTGCCAGCAGCGTCTCGGGGACACTTAATTCACCCCTCCACTTT; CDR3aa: CASSVSGTLNSPLHF
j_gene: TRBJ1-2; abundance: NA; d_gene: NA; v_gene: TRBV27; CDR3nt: TGTGCCAGCAGGTACGGGGACTTGGATTTAAACTATGGCTACACCTTC; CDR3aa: CASRYGDLDLNYGYTF
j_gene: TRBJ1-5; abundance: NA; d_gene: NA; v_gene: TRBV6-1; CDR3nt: TGTGCCAGCAGTGAATACCCTAATTTACCGACAGTGATTAGCAATCAGCCCCAGCATTTT; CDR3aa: CASSEYPNLPTVISNQPQHF
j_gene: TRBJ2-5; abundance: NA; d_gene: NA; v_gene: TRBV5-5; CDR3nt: TGTGCCAGCAGCTCCCAACTAGGCGGGGCTCCAGGGGAGACCCAGTACTTC; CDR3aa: CASSSQLGGAPGETQYF
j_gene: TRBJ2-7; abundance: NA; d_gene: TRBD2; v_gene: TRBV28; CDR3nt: TGTGCCAGCAGTACTGGACTAGCGGCTAACTACGAGCAGTACTTC; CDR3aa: CASSTGLAANYEQYF
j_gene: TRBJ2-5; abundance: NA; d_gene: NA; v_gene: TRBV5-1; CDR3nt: TGCGCCAGCAGCTTGGTCCTACAGGCCGCGGGGAAAAAAGAGACCCAGTACTTC; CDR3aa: CASSLVLQAAGKKETQYF
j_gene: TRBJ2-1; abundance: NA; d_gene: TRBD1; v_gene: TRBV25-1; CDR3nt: TGTGCCAGCAGTGAACCCCTTCTCCGGGACAGGGGAGGTAATGAGCAGTTCTTC; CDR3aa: CASSEPLLRDRGGNEQFF
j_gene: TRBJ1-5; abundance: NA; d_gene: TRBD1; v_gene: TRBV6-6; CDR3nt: TGTGCCAGCAGTAGCCCGGACAGGACTTATCAGCCCCAGCATTTT; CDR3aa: CASSSPDRTYQPQHF
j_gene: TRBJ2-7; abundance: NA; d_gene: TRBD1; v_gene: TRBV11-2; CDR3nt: TGTGCCAGCAGCTCGCCGGGACAGGGGGCCGAGCAGTACTTC; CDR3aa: CASSSPGQGAEQYF
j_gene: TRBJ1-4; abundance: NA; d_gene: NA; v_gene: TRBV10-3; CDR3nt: TGTGCCATCAGTGGTTCGGGGGAAAAACTGTTTTTT; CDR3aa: CAISGSGEKLFF
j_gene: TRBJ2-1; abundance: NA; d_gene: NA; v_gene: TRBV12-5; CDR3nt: TGTGCTAGTGGTTTGGACCGAGGGAGCTTCTACAATGAGCAGTTCTTC; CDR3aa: CASGLDRGSFYNEQFF
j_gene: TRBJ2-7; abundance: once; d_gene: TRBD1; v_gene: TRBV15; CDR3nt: TGTGCCACCAGCCGAGGGGACAGGGGCTACGAGCAGTACTTC; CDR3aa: CATSRGDRGYEQYF
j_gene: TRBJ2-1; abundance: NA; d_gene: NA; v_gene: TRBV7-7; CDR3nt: TGTGCTAGCAGCCCCTTAGCGGACAATGAGCAGTTCTTC; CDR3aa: CASSPLADNEQFF
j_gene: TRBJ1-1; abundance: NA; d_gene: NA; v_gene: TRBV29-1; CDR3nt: TGCAGCGTCATCCCAGGGAACACTGAAGCTTTCTTT; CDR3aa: CSVIPGNTEAFF
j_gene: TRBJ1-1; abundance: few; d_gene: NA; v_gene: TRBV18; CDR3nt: TGTGCCAGCTCACGGGAGGGGATGGCTTTCTTT; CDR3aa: CASSREGMAFF
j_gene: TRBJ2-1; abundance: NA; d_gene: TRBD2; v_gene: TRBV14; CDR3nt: TGTGCCAGCAGGAGTACTAGCGCCACCTACAATGAGCAGTTCTTC; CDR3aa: CASRSTSATYNEQFF
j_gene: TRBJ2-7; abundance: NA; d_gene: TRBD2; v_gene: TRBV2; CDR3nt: TGTGCCAGCAGTGGGACTAGCCGGTTTGGCGAGCAGTACTTC; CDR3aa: CASSGTSRFGEQYF
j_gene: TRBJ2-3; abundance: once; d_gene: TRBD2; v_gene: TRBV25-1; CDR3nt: TGTGCCAGCAGAGCGGGAGTTACTAGCACAGATACGCAGTATTTT; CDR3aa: CASRAGVTSTDTQYF
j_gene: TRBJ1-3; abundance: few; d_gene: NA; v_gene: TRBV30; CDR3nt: TGTGCCTGGAGTGGTAGGGGCCGGGCAGGAAACACCATATATTTT; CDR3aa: CAWSGRGRAGNTIYF
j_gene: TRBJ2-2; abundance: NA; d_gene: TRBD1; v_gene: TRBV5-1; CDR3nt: TGCGCCAGCAGCGCGGGACAGGGTAACGGGGAGCTGTTTTTT; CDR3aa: CASSAGQGNGELFF
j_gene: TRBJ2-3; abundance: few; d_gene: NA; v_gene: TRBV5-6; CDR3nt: TGTGCCAGCAGCCCAACCCTAGCCATGGCGGATACGCAGTATTTT; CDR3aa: CASSPTLAMADTQYF
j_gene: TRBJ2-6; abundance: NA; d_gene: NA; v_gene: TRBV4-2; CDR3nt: TGTGCCAGCAGCCAATTACCTCTGGGCGATGCTGGGGCCAACGTCCTGACTTTC; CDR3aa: CASSQLPLGDAGANVLTF
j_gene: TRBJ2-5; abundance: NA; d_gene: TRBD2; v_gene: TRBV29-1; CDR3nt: TGCAGCGTCAGTGAGGCACTAGCGGGAGCCGGAGAGACCCAGTACTTC; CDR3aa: CSVSEALAGAGETQYF
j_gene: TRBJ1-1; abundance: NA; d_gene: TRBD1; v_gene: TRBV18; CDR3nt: TGTGCCAGCTCACCCGGGACAGGGTTCCTCGAAGCTTTCTTT; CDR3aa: CASSPGTGFLEAFF
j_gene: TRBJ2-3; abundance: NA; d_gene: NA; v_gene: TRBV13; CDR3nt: TGTGCCAGCAGGTTGCAGGGGTCCACAGATACGCAGTATTTT; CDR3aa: CASRLQGSTDTQYF
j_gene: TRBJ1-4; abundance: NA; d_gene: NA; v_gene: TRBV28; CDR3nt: TGTGCCAGCAGTTTGCCGGGGACTAATGAAAAACTGTTTTTT; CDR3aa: CASSLPGTNEKLFF
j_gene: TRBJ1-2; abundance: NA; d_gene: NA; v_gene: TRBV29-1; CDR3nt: TGCAGCGTTGAAAGCCCGCCGGGGTATGGCTACACCTTC; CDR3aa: CSVESPPGYGYTF
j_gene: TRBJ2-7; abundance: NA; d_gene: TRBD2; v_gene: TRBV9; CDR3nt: TGTGCCAGCAGCCCACAAGCGGGAGCGGACGAGCAGTACTTC; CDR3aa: CASSPQAGADEQYF
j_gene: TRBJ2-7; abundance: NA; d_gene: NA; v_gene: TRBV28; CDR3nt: TGTGCCAGCAGTTTAGAACAGGGAAACTACGAGCAGTACTTC; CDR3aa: CASSLEQGNYEQYF
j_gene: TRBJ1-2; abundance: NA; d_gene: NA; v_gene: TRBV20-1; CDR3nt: TGCAGTGCTAGCGAGGGCTATGGCTACACCTTC; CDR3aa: CSASEGYGYTF
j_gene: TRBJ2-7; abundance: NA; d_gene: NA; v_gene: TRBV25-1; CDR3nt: TGTGCCAGCACATCGAGCTCCTACGAGCAGTACTTC; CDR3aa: CASTSSSYEQYF
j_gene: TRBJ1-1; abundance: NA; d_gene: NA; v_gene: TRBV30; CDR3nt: TGTGCCTGGAATCCGACAGGCCTGAACACTGAAGCTTTCTTT; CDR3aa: CAWNPTGLNTEAFF
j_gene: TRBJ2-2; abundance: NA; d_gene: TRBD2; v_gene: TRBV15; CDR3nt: TGTGCCACCAGCGGACTAGCAGGGACCGGGGAGCTGTTTTTT; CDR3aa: CATSGLAGTGELFF
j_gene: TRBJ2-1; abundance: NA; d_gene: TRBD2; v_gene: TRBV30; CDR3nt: TGTGCCTGGTGTAGCGGGAGTTTAAGTGAGCAGTTCTTC; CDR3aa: CAWCSGSLSEQFF
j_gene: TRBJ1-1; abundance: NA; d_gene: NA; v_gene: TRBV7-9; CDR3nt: TGTGCCAGCAGCCTCGGGATTCTCCCCGGGAACACTGAAGCTTTCTTT; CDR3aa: CASSLGILPGNTEAFF
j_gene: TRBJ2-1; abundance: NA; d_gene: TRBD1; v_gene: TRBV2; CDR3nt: TGTGCCAGCAGTGACAGGACAGGGGGCCATGAGCAGTTCTTC; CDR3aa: CASSDRTGGHEQFF
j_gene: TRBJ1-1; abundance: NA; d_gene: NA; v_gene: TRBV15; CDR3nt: TGTGCCACCAGCAGAGAGCCGGGGGTTCCCACTGAAGCTTTCTTT; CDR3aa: CATSREPGVPTEAFF
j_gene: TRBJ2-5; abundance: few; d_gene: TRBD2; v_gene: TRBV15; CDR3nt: TGTGCCACCAGCGGGGGGAGGGCTTCAAGGACCCAGTACTTC; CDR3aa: CATSGGRASRTQYF
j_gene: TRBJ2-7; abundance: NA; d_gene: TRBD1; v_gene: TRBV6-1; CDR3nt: TGTGCCAGCACCACAGGGGCCTACGAGCAGTACTTC; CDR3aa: CASTTGAYEQYF
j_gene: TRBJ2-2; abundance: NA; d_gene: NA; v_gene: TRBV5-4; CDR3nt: TGTGCCAGCAGAGTTCGTTCCGGACTTTCAAACACCGGGGAGCTGTTTTTT; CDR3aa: CASRVRSGLSNTGELFF
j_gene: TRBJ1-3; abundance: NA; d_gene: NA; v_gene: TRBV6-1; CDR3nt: TGTGCCAGCAGAACTACCATCTCCGGAAACACCATATATTTT; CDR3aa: CASRTTISGNTIYF
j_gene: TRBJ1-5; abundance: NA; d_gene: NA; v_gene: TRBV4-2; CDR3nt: TGTGCCAGCAGCCAAGATCCCACAGGAAATCAGCCCCAGCATTTT; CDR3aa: CASSQDPTGNQPQHF
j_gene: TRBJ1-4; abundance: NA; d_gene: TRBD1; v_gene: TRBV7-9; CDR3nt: TGTGCCAGCAGCCCAGGGACAGGGAGCCCTAATGAAAAACTGTTTTTT; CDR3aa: CASSPGTGSPNEKLFF
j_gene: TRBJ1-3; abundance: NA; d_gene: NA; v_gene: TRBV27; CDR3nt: TGTGCCAGCGGGGCCACCTCTGGAAACACCATATATTTT; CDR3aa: CASGATSGNTIYF
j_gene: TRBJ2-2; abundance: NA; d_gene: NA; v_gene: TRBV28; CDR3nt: TGTGCCAGCAGTTTTCACATCACCGGGGAGCTGTTTTTT; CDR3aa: CASSFHITGELFF
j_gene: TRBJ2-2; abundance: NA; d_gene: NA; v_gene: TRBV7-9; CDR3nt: TGTGCCAGCAGCTTAGGCAGTGCGAACACCGGGGAGCTGTTTTTT; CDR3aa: CASSLGSANTGELFF
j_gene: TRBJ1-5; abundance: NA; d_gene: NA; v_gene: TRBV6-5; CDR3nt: TGTGCCAGCAGCCACAGGGTCGGCAATCAGCCCCAGCATTTT; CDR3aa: CASSHRVGNQPQHF
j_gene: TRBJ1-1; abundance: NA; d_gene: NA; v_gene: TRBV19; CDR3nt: TGTGCCAGTAGTCCCGACGGGGTCTACACTGAAGCTTTCTTT; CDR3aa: CASSPDGVYTEAFF
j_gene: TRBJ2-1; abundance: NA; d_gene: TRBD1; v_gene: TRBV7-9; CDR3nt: TGTGCCAGCAGCGCCGGGACAGGAGGTTACAATGAGCAGTTCTTC; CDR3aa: CASSAGTGGYNEQFF
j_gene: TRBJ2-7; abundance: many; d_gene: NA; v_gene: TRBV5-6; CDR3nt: TGTGCCAGCAGCTTCTTCAGGGTACCCTACGAGCAGTACTTC; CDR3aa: CASSFFRVPYEQYF